This paragraph reports one T cell receptor (beta chain). Assay used: immunoSEQ multiplex PCR; TCRdb lists only in-frame clones, some missing. The sample has some 1 million clones, about 75% seen once. V gave up 0 bases and J gave up 6 bases, with 11 bases separating them. The V gene's germline CDR1 is SGDLS and CDR2 YYNGEE. The CDR3 consists of 14 residues. These data are taken from a study of shared clonotypes between healthy human individuals. The sequence came from a man aged 18 to 29 in good health. The sequenced material came from memory CD4+ T cells sorted from blood. The sample's subset: CD45RA-negative fraction. The rearrangement joins TRBV9 to TRBJ2-3; D unresolved. The CDR3 bases are TGTGCCAGCAGCGTAGTGGACCATGCGGATACGCAGTATTTT. It specifies CASSVVDHADTQYF.